The 18 T cell receptor beta chains given below trace back to one sample, sequenced in a study of blood T cells in healthy people across ages. The second PCR ran roughly 6 to 12 cycles with a sample-barcoded 5' primer and J-beta primers. MiXCR was run by TCRdb on the 5' RACE reads, yielding one entry per CDR3 protein. Among 1.5 million to 2 million distinct CDR3 sequences, 28% were seen once, and the ten largest hold roughly 8%. The sequencing input was blood. All receptors come from a woman aged 25-40 years in good health.

This clonotype was counted ten times or more. J is TRBJ2-5 and V is TRBV4-1, with D maybe TRBD2 (5 bases). CDR3 length: 14 residues. The V end was cut by 1 base, the J end by 6 bases, with 12 bases between. Germline-derived CDR1 and CDR2 are MGHRA and YSYEKL. As DNA, the CDR3 is TGCGCCAGCAGCCAAGCACAACGGGAACAGACCCAGTACTTC. Protein product: CASSQAQREQTQYF.

This clonotype was seen at least ten times. This chain uses TRBV5-1 with TRBJ2-1; tentatively, D is TRBD2 (6 bases). Germline CDR1 SGHRS, CDR2 YFSETQ. There are 15 residues in the CDR3. V was trimmed by 6 bases and J by 0 bases, leaving 13 bases between them. This chain's CDR3 is CASNEGTDSYNEQFF. The CDR3 bases are TGCGCCAGCAACGAGGGGACTGACTCCTACAATGAGCAGTTCTTC.

In this sample, this clonotype turned up a few times. V is TRBV25-1 and J is TRBJ2-1; no definite D call. The CDR3 loop spans 13 amino acids. The V end lost 2 bases, the J end lost 6 bases, and 8 bases lay between the germline ends. Germline V gene data show CDR1 as MGHDK and CDR2 as SYGVNS. This CDR3 reads CASSELHLNEQFF. The CDR3, as DNA: TGTGCCAGCAGTGAACTGCACCTCAATGAGCAGTTCTTC.

V usage is TRBV18 and J usage is TRBJ1-2; 8 positions match TRBD1. This CDR3 comprises 15 residues. CDR1 is KGHSH, CDR2 LQKENI, per germline. V lost 2 bases and J lost 3; bases outside the gene matches: 5. Here the CDR3 reads CASSPLAGGDYGYTF. The CDR3 DNA sequence: TGTGCCAGCTCACCATTGGCAGGGGGCGACTATGGCTACACCTTC.

This clonotype has more than one count but fewer than ten. The CDR3 DNA reads TGTGCCAGCAGCTTAGCTCGGACGGGCCGACGCCTGTCTAACACTGAAGCTTTCTTT. As protein: CASSLARTGRRLSNTEAFF. The chain combines TRBV7-2 with TRBJ1-1; unclear D gene. The V end lost 0 bases, the J end lost 2 bases, and 22 bases lay between the germline ends. Germline lookup yields CDR1 SGHTA and CDR2 FQGNSA. This CDR3 spans 19 amino acids.

This clonotype was detected a few times. The chain recombines TRBV3-1 with TRBJ2-1, with 8 bases aligning to TRBD2. The length of the CDR3 is 13 residues. Trimming removed 3 bases from V and 6 bases from J; junction bases left unmatched: 1. CDR1 LGHDT and CDR2 YNNKEL come from the germline V gene (reference sequence). CDR3 sequence: CASSQTSVNEQFF. The CDR3 DNA is TGTGCCAGCAGCCAGACTAGCGTCAATGAGCAGTTCTTC.

The rearrangement links TRBV9 to TRBJ2-1, with a weak D call TRBD1 (6 bases). The V gene lost 0 bases and the J gene lost 5 bases, with 12 bases spanning the gap. Germline lookup yields CDR1 SGDLS and CDR2 YYNGEE. This CDR3 is 15 amino acids long. CDR3 sequence (DNA): TGTGCCAGCAGCGTAGGTTGGGGGCCTGACAATGAGCAGTTCTTC. Protein sequence: CASSVGWGPDNEQFF. The complete variable domain, with remaining parts taken from reference TRBV9 and TRBJ2-1, reads DSGVTQTPKHLITATGQRVTLRCSPRSGDLSVYWYQQSLDQGLQFLIQYYNGEERAKGNILERFSAQQFPDLHSELNLSSLELGDSALYFCASSVGWGPDNEQFFGPGTRLTVL.

The V and J genes are TRBV4-3 and TRBJ2-7; 7 bases line up with TRBD2. The CDR3 consists of 17 residues. Looked up from germline, CDR1 is LGHNA and CDR2 is YSLEER. V lost 0 bases and J lost 2; bases outside the gene matches: 10. The CDR3, as DNA: TGCGCCAGCAGCCAAGACGACCCTAGCGGCTCCACCTACGAGCAGTACTTC. This codes for CASSQDDPSGSTYEQYF.

Only a few counts were recorded for this clonotype. The V call is TRBV9, the J call TRBJ1-2, with 12 bases lining up with TRBD1. V lost 3 bases, J lost 6 bases, and 6 bases stayed unmatched. The CDR3 is 15 residues long. Germline CDR1 and CDR2: SGDLS and YYNGEE. In nucleotides, the CDR3 is TGTGCCAGCAGCGCAGAGGGACAGGGGGCTAATGGCTACACCTTC. It specifies CASSAEGQGANGYTF.

The table lists this clonotype with a few counts. The genes are TRBV12-5 and TRBJ2-1; D ambiguous. Germline CDR1 and CDR2: LGHNT and FRNRAP. Trimming left V 5 bases short and J 1 base short, with 12 bases between. This CDR3 is built from 15 residues. CDR3 in amino acids: CASGPLLGSYNEQFF. DNA for the CDR3: TGTGCTAGTGGTCCCCTTCTGGGATCCTACAATGAGCAGTTCTTC.

This clonotype was detected a few times. The CDR3 sequence is CASSQAQISGGRKTQYF. In nucleotides, the CDR3 is TGCGCCAGCAGCCAAGCTCAGATTAGCGGGGGGCGAAAGACCCAGTACTTC. The chain recombines TRBV5-1 with TRBJ2-5, with TRBD2 matching over 10 bases. The CDR3 is made up of 17 amino acids. V was clipped by 4 bases and J by 6 bases; unmatched bases: 15. Per the germline V gene, CDR1 is SGHRS and CDR2 is YFSETQ.

Many counts were recorded for this clonotype. This sequence joins TRBV28 and TRBJ2-7, with 8 bases aligning to TRBD1. CDR3 length equals 15 residues. With 6 bases clipped from V and 1 base from J, the junction kept 8 bases outside the gene matches. Germline V gives CDR1 MDHEN, CDR2 SYDVKM. CDR3 residues: CASRVSGTGSYEQYF. The CDR3 DNA follows: TGTGCCAGCAGGGTGTCCGGGACAGGTTCCTACGAGCAGTACTTC.

V gene TRBV9 combines with J gene TRBJ2-2; 13 bases line up with TRBD2. V shed 4 bases, J shed 4 bases, and the junction held 7 bases outside the gene matches. The CDR3 runs 17 residues. Germline V lookup: CDR1 SGDLS, CDR2 YYNGEE. CDR3 DNA: TGTGCCAGCAGCAAGAGGACTAGCGGGGGTCTCACCGGGGAGCTGTTTTTT. Translating it yields CASSKRTSGGLTGELFF.

There are a few counts of this clonotype. The genes are TRBV28 and TRBJ2-4, with TRBD1 matching over 8 bases. This CDR3 region has 18 residues. Germline lookup yields CDR1 MDHEN and CDR2 SYDVKM. V dropped 6 bases and J dropped 0; count of bases not matched to a gene: 13. The CDR3 DNA follows: TGTGCCAGCAGGTCGGGACAGGCCTTCCTCCTAGCCAAAAACATTCAGTACTTC. Protein: CASRSGQAFLLAKNIQYF.

This clonotype was seen at least ten times. V usage is TRBV7-9 and J usage is TRBJ1-2; D uncertain. Germline V gene data show CDR1 as SEHNR and CDR2 as FQNEAQ (reference sequence). V lost 6 bases and J lost 2, with 7 bases in between. The CDR3 extends over 12 amino acids. In nucleotides, the CDR3 is TGTGCCAGCAGTTTCTCGAACTATGGCTACACCTTC. Translating it yields CASSFSNYGYTF.

Note on this clonotype: With a much larger clone just one base away, this may be a read error. The rearrangement uses TRBV12-3 or TRBV12-4 and TRBJ2-1, with D tentatively TRBD2 (5 bases). The DNA matches TRBJ2-7 better at its end, which makes the J call doubtful. The CDR3 is 13 amino acids. CDR3 amino acids: CASSQLGSHEQYF. CDR3 coding DNA: TGTGCCAGCAGTCAACTAGGTTCCCATGAGCAGTACTTC.

This chain links TRBV7-6 with TRBJ2-7; TRBD2 matches 10 bases. Trimming took 6 bases from V and 6 from J; bases not matched to a gene: 17. Germline V gives CDR1 SGHVS, CDR2 FNYEAQ. CDR3 length: 17 amino acids. The CDR3 loop is CASRLIPVGTSVCEQYF. Here the CDR3 DNA reads TGTGCCAGCAGATTGATCCCGGTGGGGACTAGCGTCTGCGAGCAGTACTTC.

The chain links TRBV5-5 to TRBJ2-7, with 8 nucleotides matching TRBD1. J was trimmed by 6 bases and V by 4 bases; bases with no gene match: 3. This CDR3 is 12 amino acids long. Per germline, CDR1 SGHKS and CDR2 YYEKEE (reference sequence). This chain's CDR3 is CASSATGAEQYF. CDR3 coding DNA: TGTGCCAGCAGCGCGACAGGGGCCGAGCAGTACTTC.